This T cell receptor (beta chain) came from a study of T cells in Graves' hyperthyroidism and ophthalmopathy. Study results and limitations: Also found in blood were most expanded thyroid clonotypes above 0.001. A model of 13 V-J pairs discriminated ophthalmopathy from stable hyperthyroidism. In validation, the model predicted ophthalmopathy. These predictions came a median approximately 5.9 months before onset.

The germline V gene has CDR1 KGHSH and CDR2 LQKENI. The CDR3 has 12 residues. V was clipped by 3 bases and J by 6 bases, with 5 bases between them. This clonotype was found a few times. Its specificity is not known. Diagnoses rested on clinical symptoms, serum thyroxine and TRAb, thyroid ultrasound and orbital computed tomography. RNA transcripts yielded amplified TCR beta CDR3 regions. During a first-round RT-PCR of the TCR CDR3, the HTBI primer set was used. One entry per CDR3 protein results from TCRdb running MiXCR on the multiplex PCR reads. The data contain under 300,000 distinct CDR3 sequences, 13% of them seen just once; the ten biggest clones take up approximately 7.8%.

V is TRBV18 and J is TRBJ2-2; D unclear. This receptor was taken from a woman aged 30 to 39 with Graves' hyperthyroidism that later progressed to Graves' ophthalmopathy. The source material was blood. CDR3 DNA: TGTGCCAGCTCACCGGTATCCGGGGAGCTGTTTTTT. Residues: CASSPVSGELFF.